The clone carrying this TCR beta chain was seen repeatedly, ten times or more. Its antigen is currently unknown. The data originate from a study of CD8 T cells in ankylosing spondylitis. Findings and limits, study-wide: Among TCR beta sequences, a motif of eight or nine highly homologous variants appeared characteristic of ankylosing spondylitis blood.

Library preparation for TCR beta used quantitative 5'-RACE with molecular barcodes. Via MiXCR, TCRdb re-called the 5' RACE reads, giving one row per CDR3 protein. The sample yields some 800,000 distinct CDR3 sequences, 12% seen once. Germline-derived CDR1 and CDR2 are SQVTM and ANQGSEA. With V trimmed by 7 bases and J by 5 bases, 7 bases remained unmatched. The CDR3 covers 12 residues. The receptor comes from a male donor with ankylosing spondylitis. This sequence joins TRBV29-1 and TRBJ2-5; 7 bases are shared with TRBD2. The specimen sequenced was blood, either unsorted or a sorted T cell fraction (not recorded which). In nucleotides, the CDR3 is TGCAGCGGGGAGACTAGCTGGGAGACCCAGTACTTC. As protein: CSGETSWETQYF.